The T cell receptor (beta chain) under discussion was sequenced for a study of cytomegalovirus exposure and HLA in healthy donors. Study-wide findings and caveats: Among TCR sequences, most were rare, though some public TCRs appeared in many donors. A later analysis linked a missense variant in DCLRE1C to the trimming of TCR beta V and J genes. The study designated 150 or so TCR beta chains cytomegalovirus-associated. Researchers reported from a later analysis that most CMV-associated TCR beta chains appeared HLA-restricted.

With 60 Vbeta and 13 Jbeta primers, the PCR was carried out. Method: immunoSEQ multiplex PCR; TCRdb's copy keeps in-frame clones and lacks some. The table records about 160,000 clones, roughly 80% of them present only once. For this clone: Its specificity is unknown.

This CDR3 is built from 14 residues. Trimming shortened V by 2 bases and J by 0 bases, and 8 bases separated the two germline ends. From germline, CDR1 is MNHEY and CDR2 SMNVEV (reference sequence). The sample taken for sequencing was PBMCs. This TCR was recovered from a man in his forties or fifties in good health and CMV-seropositive. This chain links TRBV27 with TRBJ2-7; the D gene is possibly TRBD2 (5 bases). The CDR3 region has the DNA TGTGCCAGCAGTTTAAGCGGTATCTCCTACGAGCAGTACTTC. This encodes CASSLSGISYEQYF.